One and the same sample provided the 25 T cell receptor beta chains below, sequenced in a study of cytomegalovirus exposure and HLA in healthy donors. This PCR relied on a set of 60 Vbeta primers and 13 Jbeta primers. Only in-frame clones appear in the TCRdb table, and some are missing; sequencing was by immunoSEQ multiplex PCR. The sample contains tens of thousands of clones, approximately 79% of which appear only once. The sequencing input was PBMCs. These TCRs come from a man aged 30 to 45 in good health and CMV-seronegative.

This clone was picked up a small number of times. DNA of the CDR3: TGTGCCAGCAGCCCTATGCGGGGGAGCGAGCAGTACTTC. Protein sequence: CASSPMRGSEQYF. This chain joins TRBV7-2 and TRBJ2-7; the match to TRBD2 covers 7 bases. Trimming removed 5 bases from V and 6 bases from J; junction bases left unmatched: 7. CDR1 SGHTA and CDR2 FQGNSA come from the germline V gene. This CDR3 contains 13 residues. Looking up the rest from reference TRBV7-2 and TRBJ2-7 gives the full variable domain: GAGVSQSPSNKVTEKGKDVELRCDPISGHTALYWYRQSLGQGLEFLIYFQGNSAPDKSGLPSDRFSAERTGGSVSTLTIQRTQQEDSAVYLCASSPMRGSEQYFGPGTRLTVT.

The V gene is TRBV5-1, the J gene TRBJ2-7, with 8 bases fitting TRBD1. CDR1 and CDR2 from the germline V gene are SGHRS and YFSETQ. Germline trimming cut 3 bases from V and 3 bases from J; bases unmatched to any gene: 5. There are 14 residues in the CDR3. CDR3 bases: TGCGCCAGCAGCTGGGGGACAGGAGTCTACGAGCAGTACTTC. It codes for CASSWGTGVYEQYF.

The sample holds a few counts of this clone. The V gene is TRBV4-2, the J gene TRBJ2-3; weak D call: TRBD2 (5 bases). The ends were cut back, 4 bases at V and 2 bases at J, with 19 bases in the middle. Germline loops: CDR1 LGHNA, CDR2 YNFKEQ. This CDR3 is built from 17 residues. The CDR3 region has the DNA TGTGCCAGCAGCCGAAATCCCATGGGCGGGTTCACAGATACGCAGTATTTT. Its protein is CASSRNPMGGFTDTQYF.

The rearrangement links TRBV5-1 to TRBJ2-2, with TRBD2 matching over 7 bases. Germline CDR1 is SGHRS and CDR2 is YFSETQ. The V segment lost 5 bases and the J segment 0 bases; nucleotides outside the gene matches: 1. This CDR3 has 14 residues. CDR3 nucleotides: TGCGCCAGCAGGGGGGGGACGAACACCGGGGAGCTGTTTTTT. It codes for CASRGGTNTGELFF. The whole variable domain, filled in from reference TRBV5-1 and TRBJ2-2, reads KAGVTQTPRYLIKTRGQQVTLSCSPISGHRSVSWYQQTPGQGLQFLFEYFSETQRNKGNFPGRFSGRQFSNSRSEMNVSTLELGDSALYLCASRGGTNTGELFFGEGSRLTVL.

The chain joins TRBV27 to TRBJ1-5, with D perhaps TRBD1 (6 bases). With 4 bases removed from V and 5 bases from J, the gap between germline ends came to 18 bases. The CDR3 has 16 amino acids. The germline V gene has CDR1 MNHEY and CDR2 SMNVEV (reference sequence). CDR3 protein: CASSSTAGQHYQPQHF. CDR3 nucleotide sequence: TGTGCCAGCAGTTCTACGGCTGGACAGCACTATCAGCCCCAGCATTTT.

The chain links TRBV10-2 to TRBJ2-2; 7 bases are a match to TRBD1. Trimming took 5 bases from V and 0 from J; bases not matched to a gene: 3. The CDR3 extends over 15 amino acids. CDR1 WSHSY and CDR2 SAAADI come from the germline V gene. For the CDR3, the DNA is TGCGCCAGCAGTAGGACAGGCTCGAACACCGGGGAGCTGTTTTTT. This encodes CASSRTGSNTGELFF.

The rearrangement joins TRBV11-3 to TRBJ1-5, with a possible D match to TRBD1 (6 bases). This CDR3 has 17 residues. V was pared by 5 bases and J by 4 bases, with 21 bases between. Germline loops: CDR1 SGHNT, CDR2 YENEEA. CDR3 nucleotide sequence: TGTGCCAGCAGCCCCGTCCTCCACAGGGAGGGGAATCAGCCCCAGCATTTT. Amino acid sequence: CASSPVLHREGNQPQHF.

The chain has TRBV6-6 and TRBJ2-1, with D possibly matching TRBD1 (5 bases). The CDR3 is 13 residues long. Trimming took off 7 bases at V and 7 bases at J, with 14 bases between the two ends. CDR1 is MNHNY and CDR2 is SVGAGI in the germline V gene (reference sequence). As DNA, the CDR3 is TGTGCCAGCACCGACAGAGATAGGAATGAGCAGTTCTTC. It encodes CASTDRDRNEQFF.

The chain is built from TRBV5-1 and TRBJ2-2; weak D call: TRBD2 (5 bases). CDR1 and CDR2 (germline): SGHRS, YFSETQ. CDR3 length: 15 residues. The germline V and J ends were trimmed by 6 bases and 6 bases, with 18 bases remaining between them. DNA of the CDR3: TGCGCCAGCACCCCATCCGGAGGATATTCCGGGGAGCTGTTTTTT. Its translation: CASTPSGGYSGELFF.

The chain links TRBV5-1 to TRBJ1-3; TRBD1 is a possible D gene (6 bases). CDR1 is SGHRS, CDR2 YFSETQ, per germline. The CDR3 extends over 17 amino acids. V lost 3 bases, J lost 0 bases, and 16 bases lay in between. CDR3 region: CASSWTASVSSGNTIYF. CDR3 bases: TGCGCCAGCAGCTGGACAGCTTCCGTCAGCTCTGGAAACACCATATATTTT. Complete variable domain (other parts from reference TRBV5-1 and TRBJ1-3): KAGVTQTPRYLIKTRGQQVTLSCSPISGHRSVSWYQQTPGQGLQFLFEYFSETQRNKGNFPGRFSGRQFSNSRSEMNVSTLELGDSALYLCASSWTASVSSGNTIYFGEGSWLTVV.

This chain connects TRBV4-3 to TRBJ1-2, with D maybe TRBD1 (6 bases). CDR1 is LGHNA, CDR2 YSLEER, per germline. Deletions cut 3 bases from V and 5 bases from J, with 13 bases between. CDR3 length equals 14 residues. The CDR3 DNA follows: TGCGCCAGCAGCCATGCCGGGACATTTTATGGCTACACCTTC. Protein sequence: CASSHAGTFYGYTF.

The chain uses TRBV30 and TRBJ2-4, with TRBD2 matching over 10 bases. The CDR3 contains 11 residues. The V gene end was trimmed by 1 base and the J gene end by 14 bases; junction bases not matched to a gene: 2. CDR1 GTSNPN and CDR2 SVGIG come from the germline V gene (reference sequence). The chain's CDR3 is CAWSEGTSEYF. The CDR3 DNA is TGTGCCTGGAGTGAAGGGACTAGCGAGTACTTC. The variable domain in full, with the rest retrieved from reference TRBV30 and TRBJ2-4, is SQTIHQWPATLVQPVGSPLSLECTVEGTSNPNLYWYRQAAGRGLQLLFYSVGIGQISSEVPQNLSASRPQDRQFILSSKKLLLSDSGFYLCAWSEGTSEYFGAGTRLSVL.

The chain carries TRBV7-8 and TRBJ1-5; D ambiguous. The V gene lost 3 bases and the J gene lost 6 bases, with 21 bases spanning the gap. There are 17 residues in the CDR3. CDR1 and CDR2 from the germline V gene are SGHVS and FQNEAQ. CDR3 protein: CASSFREQQILGQPQHF. CDR3 sequence (DNA): TGTGCCAGCAGCTTCCGGGAGCAGCAGATTTTGGGTCAGCCCCAGCATTTT.

This chain links TRBV7-2 with TRBJ2-5; D possibly corresponds to TRBD2 (5 bases). The CDR3 contains 15 residues. The ends were cut back, 6 bases at V and 8 bases at J, with 22 bases in the middle. The germline gives CDR1 SGHTA, CDR2 FQGNSA. This CDR3 reads CASRPGDRSRSTQYF. CDR3 DNA: TGTGCCAGCAGACCCGGGGATCGGAGCCGGTCAACCCAGTACTTC.

The J gene is TRBJ1-4, the V gene TRBV6-5; weak D call: TRBD1 (6 bases). The CDR3 has 14 residues. With 4 bases removed from V and 8 bases from J, the gap between germline ends came to 14 bases. From germline, CDR1 is MNHEY and CDR2 SVGAGI. The CDR3 DNA reads TGTGCCAGCAGTTTGGGTCAGGGGATAGAAAAACTGTTTTTT. The encoded protein is CASSLGQGIEKLFF.

This clone occurred once. The chain is built from TRBV27 and TRBJ2-2; D remains unclear. Per germline, CDR1 MNHEY and CDR2 SMNVEV (reference sequence). This CDR3 comprises 15 residues. V lost 0 bases and J lost 2, with 7 bases in between. CDR3 sequence: CASSLSNYNTGELFF. The CDR3, as DNA: TGTGCCAGCAGTTTATCGAACTACAACACCGGGGAGCTGTTTTTT.

J is TRBJ1-2 and V is TRBV2; D possibly corresponds to TRBD1 (5 bases). In germline, CDR1 is SNHLY, CDR2 FYNNEI. Trimming left V 4 bases short and J 0 bases short, with 24 bases between. The CDR3 runs to 19 residues. This chain's CDR3 is CASSVVYQLDGGSNYGYTF. For the CDR3, the DNA is TGTGCCAGCAGTGTAGTGTACCAACTGGACGGGGGTTCTAACTATGGCTACACCTTC.

J is TRBJ2-3 and V is TRBV7-9; maybe TRBD2 (5 bases). Trimming cost V 5 bases and J 3 bases, with 6 bases left between them. The CDR3 spans 12 residues. The germline gives CDR1 SEHNR, CDR2 FQNEAQ (reference sequence). The CDR3 protein is CASSRETDTQYF. In DNA, the CDR3 is TGTGCCAGCAGCCGGGAAACAGATACGCAGTATTTT.

This clone showed up just once. The V and J genes are TRBV2 and TRBJ2-1; possible D gene TRBD1, 6 bases. Germline V gene sequence: CDR1 SNHLY, CDR2 FYNNEI. This CDR3 is 13 amino acids long. The V and J ends lost 6 bases and 8 bases respectively, with 14 bases between them. This CDR3 reads CASSLQGRDEQFF. As DNA, the CDR3 is TGTGCCAGCAGCTTACAGGGTAGGGATGAGCAGTTCTTC.

This chain connects TRBV20-1 to TRBJ1-2; no definite D call. The CDR3 is 10 amino acids. Trimming took off 7 bases at V and 4 bases at J, with 7 bases between the two ends. Germline values: CDR1 DFQATT, CDR2 SNEGSKA (reference sequence). The CDR3 spells CSVGLYGYTF. Written as DNA, the CDR3 is TGCAGTGTCGGACTCTATGGCTACACCTTC.

As for this clone: This CDR3 fails to terminate in the conserved phenylalanine or tryptophan, so it likely reflects a read error. The genes are TRBV7-2 and TRBJ2-7; no clear D. Trimming cost V 1 base and J 0 bases, with 7 bases left between them. Per the germline V gene, CDR1 is SGHTA and CDR2 is FQGNSA. This CDR3 is 14 amino acids long. The CDR3 region has the DNA TGTGCCAGCAGCTTAGACCGGAGCTCCTACGAGCAGTACCTC. It specifies CASSLDRSSYEQYL.

The chain employs TRBV7-9 and TRBJ2-1, with D perhaps matching TRBD2 (6 bases). The germline CDR1 and CDR2 sequences are SEHNR and FQNEAQ (reference sequence). The CDR3 length is 15 residues. V lost 7 bases and J 0 bases, leaving 13 bases between the germline ends. CDR3 residues: CASIGEESSYNEQFF. The DNA for the CDR3 is TGTGCCAGCATTGGGGAGGAATCCTCCTACAATGAGCAGTTCTTC.

The chain employs TRBV18 and TRBJ2-5; 9 nucleotides match TRBD1. The CDR3 length is 14 residues. In germline, CDR1 is KGHSH, CDR2 LQKENI. Trimming at V came to 2 bases and at J to 5 bases, leaving 3 bases not matched to a gene. This chain's CDR3 is CASSPGQGLETQYF. The CDR3 region has the DNA TGTGCCAGCTCACCAGGACAGGGGCTGGAGACCCAGTACTTC. The full variable domain, rest sourced from reference TRBV18 and TRBJ2-5, is NAGVMQNPRHLVRRRGQEARLRCSPMKGHSHVYWYRQLPEEGLKFMVYLQKENIIDESGMPKERFSAEFPKEGPSILRIQQVVRGDSAAYFCASSPGQGLETQYFGPGTRLLVL.

The chain employs TRBV28 and TRBJ1-2; the D gene is possibly TRBD1 (5 bases). Per germline, CDR1 MDHEN and CDR2 SYDVKM. V was pared by 7 bases and J by 8 bases, with 20 bases between. The CDR3 is made up of 14 amino acids. CDR3 bases: TGTGCCAGCACTCTCTCAGGCGGGACTGGAGGCTACACCTTC. It encodes CASTLSGGTGGYTF.

V and J are TRBV7-2 and TRBJ2-6; D gene ambiguous. The CDR3 is 17 amino acids. Trimming cost V 7 bases and J 0 bases, with 16 bases left between them. Germline V gene data show CDR1 as SGHTA and CDR2 as FQGNSA. DNA for the CDR3: TGTGCCAGCACCATCCTACCGATGTTCTCTGGGGCCAACGTCCTGACTTTC. Its protein product is CASTILPMFSGANVLTF.